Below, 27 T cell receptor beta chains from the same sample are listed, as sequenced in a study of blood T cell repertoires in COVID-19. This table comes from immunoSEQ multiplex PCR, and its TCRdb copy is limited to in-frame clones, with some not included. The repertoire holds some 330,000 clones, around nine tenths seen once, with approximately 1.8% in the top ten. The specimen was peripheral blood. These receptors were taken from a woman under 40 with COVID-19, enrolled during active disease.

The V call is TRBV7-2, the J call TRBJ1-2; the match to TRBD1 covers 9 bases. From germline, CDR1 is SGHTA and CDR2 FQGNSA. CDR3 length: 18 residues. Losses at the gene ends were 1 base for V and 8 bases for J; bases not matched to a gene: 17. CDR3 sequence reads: CASSLGPNTLTGGLGYTF. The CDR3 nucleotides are TGTGCCAGCAGCTTAGGACCAAATACTCTAACAGGGGGCTTAGGCTACACCTTC.

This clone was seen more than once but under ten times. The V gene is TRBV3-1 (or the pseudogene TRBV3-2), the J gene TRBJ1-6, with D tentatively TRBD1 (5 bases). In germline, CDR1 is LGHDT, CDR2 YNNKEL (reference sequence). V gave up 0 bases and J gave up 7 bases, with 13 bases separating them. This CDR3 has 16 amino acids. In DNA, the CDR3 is TGTGCCAGCAGCCAAGACAGGGACTTCTGGAATTCACCCCTCCACTTT. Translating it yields CASSQDRDFWNSPLHF.

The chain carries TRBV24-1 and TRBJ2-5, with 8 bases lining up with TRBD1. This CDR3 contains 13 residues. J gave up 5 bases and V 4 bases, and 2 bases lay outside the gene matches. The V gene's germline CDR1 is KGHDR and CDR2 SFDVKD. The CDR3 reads CATSDRGRETQYF. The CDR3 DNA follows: TGTGCCACCAGTGACAGGGGGCGGGAGACCCAGTACTTC.

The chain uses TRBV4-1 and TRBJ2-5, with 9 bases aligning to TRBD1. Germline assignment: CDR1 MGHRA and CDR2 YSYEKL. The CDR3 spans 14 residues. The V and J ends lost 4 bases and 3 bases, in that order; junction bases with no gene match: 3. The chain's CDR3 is CASSLGQGKETQYF. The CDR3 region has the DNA TGCGCCAGCAGCCTGGGACAGGGTAAAGAGACCCAGTACTTC.

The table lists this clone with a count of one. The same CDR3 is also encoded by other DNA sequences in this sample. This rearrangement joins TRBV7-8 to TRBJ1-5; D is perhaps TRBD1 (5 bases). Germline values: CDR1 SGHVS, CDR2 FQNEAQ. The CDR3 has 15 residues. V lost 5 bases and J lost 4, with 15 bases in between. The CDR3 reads CASSLGGGGNQPQHF. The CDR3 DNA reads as TGTGCCAGCAGCCTAGGAGGTGGGGGGAATCAGCCCCAGCATTTT.

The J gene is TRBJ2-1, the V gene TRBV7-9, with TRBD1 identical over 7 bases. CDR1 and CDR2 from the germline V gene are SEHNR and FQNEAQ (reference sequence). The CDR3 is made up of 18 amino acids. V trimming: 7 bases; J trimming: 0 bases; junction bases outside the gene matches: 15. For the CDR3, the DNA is TGTGCCAGCATCCCTGCCAATGGACAGGACAGCTCCTACAATGAGCAGTTCTTC. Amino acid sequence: CASIPANGQDSSYNEQFF.

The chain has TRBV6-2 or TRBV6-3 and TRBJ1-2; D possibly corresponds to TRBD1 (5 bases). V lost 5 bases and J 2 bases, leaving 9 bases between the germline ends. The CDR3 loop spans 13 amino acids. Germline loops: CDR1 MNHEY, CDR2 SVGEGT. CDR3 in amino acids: CASSEQGNYGYTF. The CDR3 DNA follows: TGTGCCAGCAGTGAGCAGGGAAACTATGGCTACACCTTC.

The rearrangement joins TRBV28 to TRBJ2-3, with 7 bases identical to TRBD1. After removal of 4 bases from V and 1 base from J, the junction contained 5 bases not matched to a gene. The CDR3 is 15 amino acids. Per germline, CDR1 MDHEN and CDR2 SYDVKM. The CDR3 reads CASSSSGQGTDTQYF. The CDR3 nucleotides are TGTGCCAGCAGTTCATCCGGACAGGGCACAGATACGCAGTATTTT. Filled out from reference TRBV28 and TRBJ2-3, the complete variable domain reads DVKVTQSSRYLVKRTGEKVFLECVQDMDHENMFWYRQDPGLGLRLIYFSYDVKMKEKGDIPEGYSVSREKKERFSLILESASTNQTSMYLCASSSSGQGTDTQYFGPGTRLTVL.

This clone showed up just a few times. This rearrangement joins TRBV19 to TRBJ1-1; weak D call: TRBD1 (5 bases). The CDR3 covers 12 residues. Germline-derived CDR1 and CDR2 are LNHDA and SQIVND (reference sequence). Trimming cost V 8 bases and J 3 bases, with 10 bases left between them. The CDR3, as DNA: TGTGCCAGTGACAGATCAGACACTGAAGCTTTCTTT. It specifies CASDRSDTEAFF.

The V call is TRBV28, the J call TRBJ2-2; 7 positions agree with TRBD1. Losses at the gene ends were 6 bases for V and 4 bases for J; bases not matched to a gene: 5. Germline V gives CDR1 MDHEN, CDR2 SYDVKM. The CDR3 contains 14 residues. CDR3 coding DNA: TGTGCCAGCAGGAAAACAGGGGCCACCGGGGAGCTGTTTTTT. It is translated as CASRKTGATGELFF.

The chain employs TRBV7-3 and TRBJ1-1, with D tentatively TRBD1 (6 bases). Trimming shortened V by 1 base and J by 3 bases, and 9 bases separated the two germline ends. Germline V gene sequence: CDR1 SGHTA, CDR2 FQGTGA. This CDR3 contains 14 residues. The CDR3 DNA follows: TGTGCCAGCAGCTTAATAGGGGGGGACACTGAAGCTTTCTTT. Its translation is CASSLIGGDTEAFF. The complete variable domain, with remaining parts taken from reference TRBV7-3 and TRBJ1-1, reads GAGVSQTPSNKVTEKGKYVELRCDPISGHTALYWYRQSLGQGPEFLIYFQGTGAADDSGLPNDRFFAVRPEGSVSTLKIQRTERGDSAVYLCASSLIGGDTEAFFGQGTRLTVV.

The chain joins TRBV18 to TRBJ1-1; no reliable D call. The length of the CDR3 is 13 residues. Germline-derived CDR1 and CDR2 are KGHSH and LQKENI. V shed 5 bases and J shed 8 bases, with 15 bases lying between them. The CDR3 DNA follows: TGTGCCAGCTCATCGAGGGAAAACCTAGAAGCTTTCTTT. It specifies CASSSRENLEAFF.

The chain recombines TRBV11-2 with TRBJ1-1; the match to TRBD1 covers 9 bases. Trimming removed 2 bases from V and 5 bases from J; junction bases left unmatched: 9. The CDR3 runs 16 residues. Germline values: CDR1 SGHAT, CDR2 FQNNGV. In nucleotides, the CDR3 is TGTGCCAGCAGCTTAAACAGGGGGCGGAGGGGTACTGAAGCTTTCTTT. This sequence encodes CASSLNRGRRGTEAFF.

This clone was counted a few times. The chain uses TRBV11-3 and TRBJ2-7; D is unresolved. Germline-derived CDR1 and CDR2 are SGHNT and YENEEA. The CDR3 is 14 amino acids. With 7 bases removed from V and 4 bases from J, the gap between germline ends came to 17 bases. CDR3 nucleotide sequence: TGTGCCAGCACCCATCCTCGGGTATGGTACGAGCAGTACTTC. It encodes CASTHPRVWYEQYF.

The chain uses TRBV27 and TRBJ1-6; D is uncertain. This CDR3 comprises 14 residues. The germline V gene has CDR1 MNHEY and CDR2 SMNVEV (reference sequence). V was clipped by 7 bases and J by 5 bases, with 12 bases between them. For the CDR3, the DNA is TGTGCCAGCACCGTGGGCCTTCATAATTCACCCCTCCACTTT. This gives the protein CASTVGLHNSPLHF.

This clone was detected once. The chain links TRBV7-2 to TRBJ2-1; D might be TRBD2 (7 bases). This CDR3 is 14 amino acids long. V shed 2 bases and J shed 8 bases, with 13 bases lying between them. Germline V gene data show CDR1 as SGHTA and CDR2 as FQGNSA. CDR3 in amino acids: CASSLRGGRDEQFF. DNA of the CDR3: TGTGCCAGCAGCTTAAGGGGGGGCCGGGATGAGCAGTTCTTC.

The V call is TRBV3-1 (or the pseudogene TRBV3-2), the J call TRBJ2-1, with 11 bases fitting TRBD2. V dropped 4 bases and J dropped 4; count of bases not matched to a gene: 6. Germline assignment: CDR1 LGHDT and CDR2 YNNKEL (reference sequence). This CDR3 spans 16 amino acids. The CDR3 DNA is TGTGCCAGCAGCCTAGGGACTAGCGGTTTGTACAATGAGCAGTTCTTC. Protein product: CASSLGTSGLYNEQFF.

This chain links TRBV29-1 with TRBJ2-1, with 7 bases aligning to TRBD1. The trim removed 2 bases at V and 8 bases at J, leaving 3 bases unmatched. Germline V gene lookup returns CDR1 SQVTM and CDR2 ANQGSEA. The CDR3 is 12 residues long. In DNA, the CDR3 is TGCAGCGTTGAACCACAGGGGTATGAGCAGTTCTTC. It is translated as CSVEPQGYEQFF.

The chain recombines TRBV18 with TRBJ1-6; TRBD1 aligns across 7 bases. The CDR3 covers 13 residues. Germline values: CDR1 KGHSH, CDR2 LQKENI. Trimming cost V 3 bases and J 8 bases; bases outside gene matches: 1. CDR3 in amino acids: CASSPQGDSPLHF. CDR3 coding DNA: TGTGCCAGCTCACCTCAGGGGGATTCACCCCTCCACTTT. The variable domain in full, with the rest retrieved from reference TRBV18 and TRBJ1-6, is NAGVMQNPRHLVRRRGQEARLRCSPMKGHSHVYWYRQLPEEGLKFMVYLQKENIIDESGMPKERFSAEFPKEGPSILRIQQVVRGDSAAYFCASSPQGDSPLHFGNGTRLTVT.

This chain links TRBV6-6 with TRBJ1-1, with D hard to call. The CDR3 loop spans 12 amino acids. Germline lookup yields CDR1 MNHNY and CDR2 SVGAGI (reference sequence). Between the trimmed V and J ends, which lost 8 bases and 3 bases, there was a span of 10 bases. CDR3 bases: TGTGCCAGCGGGCCGTTGGACACTGAAGCTTTCTTT. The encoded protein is CASGPLDTEAFF.

The DNA for the CDR3 is TGTGCCAGCAGCCCCAGACTAGCGGGGCGGGGAGAGACCCAGTACTTC. Translated, it gives CASSPRLAGRGETQYF. V and J are TRBV11-3 and TRBJ2-5; 11 bases fit TRBD2. The V segment lost 5 bases and the J segment 4 bases; nucleotides outside the gene matches: 9. The CDR3 runs to 16 residues. Germline CDR1 reads SGHNT; CDR2 reads YENEEA.

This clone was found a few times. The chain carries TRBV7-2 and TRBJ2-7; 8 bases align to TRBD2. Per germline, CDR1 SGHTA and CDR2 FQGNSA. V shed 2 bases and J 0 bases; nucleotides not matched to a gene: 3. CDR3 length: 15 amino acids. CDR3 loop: CASSLSGGGSYEQYF. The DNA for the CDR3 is TGTGCCAGCAGCTTATCGGGGGGGGGCTCCTACGAGCAGTACTTC.

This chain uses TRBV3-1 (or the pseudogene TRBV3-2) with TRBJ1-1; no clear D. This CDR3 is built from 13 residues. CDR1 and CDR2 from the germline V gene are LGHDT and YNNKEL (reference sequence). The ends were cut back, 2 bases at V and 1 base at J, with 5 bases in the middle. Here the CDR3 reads CASSQTPNTEAFF. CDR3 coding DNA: TGTGCCAGCAGCCAAACACCGAACACTGAAGCTTTCTTT.

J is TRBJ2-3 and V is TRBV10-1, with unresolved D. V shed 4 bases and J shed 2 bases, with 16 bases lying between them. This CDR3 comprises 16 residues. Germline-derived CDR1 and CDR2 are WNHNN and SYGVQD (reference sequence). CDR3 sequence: CASSASLEDSTDTQYF. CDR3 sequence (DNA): TGCGCCAGCAGTGCTAGTTTAGAGGATTCCACAGATACGCAGTATTTT.

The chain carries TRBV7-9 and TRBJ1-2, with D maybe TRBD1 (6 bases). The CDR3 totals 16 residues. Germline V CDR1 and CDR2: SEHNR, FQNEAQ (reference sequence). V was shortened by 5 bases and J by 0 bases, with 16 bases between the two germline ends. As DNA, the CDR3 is TGTGCCAGCAGCCCAAAATCAGGGGCCGCTAACTATGGCTACACCTTC. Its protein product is CASSPKSGAANYGYTF.

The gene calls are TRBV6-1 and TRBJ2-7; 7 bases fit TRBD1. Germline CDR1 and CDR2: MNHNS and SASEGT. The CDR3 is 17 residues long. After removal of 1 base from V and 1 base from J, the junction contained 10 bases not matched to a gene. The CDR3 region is CASSEVDLTGPSYEQYF. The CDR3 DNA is TGTGCCAGCAGTGAAGTCGATCTGACAGGGCCGTCCTACGAGCAGTACTTC.

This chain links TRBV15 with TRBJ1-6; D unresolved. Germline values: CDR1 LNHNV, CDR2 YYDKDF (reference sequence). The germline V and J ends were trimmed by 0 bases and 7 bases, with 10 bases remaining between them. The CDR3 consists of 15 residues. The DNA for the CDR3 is TGTGCCACCAGCAGAGAGGCAGTCGGGAATTCACCCCTCCACTTT. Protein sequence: CATSREAVGNSPLHF.